This entry lists 21 T cell receptor beta chains sequenced from one sample in a study of T-cell memory formation after mild COVID-19. In TCRdb, the 5' RACE reads were re-called with MiXCR into one record per CDR3 protein. This sample has about 270,000 distinct CDR3 sequences, with about 17% found just once. The sequenced sample consisted of PBMCs or a T cell subset sorted from them (not recorded which). Receptors were obtained from a man between 18 and 29 years old who had mild COVID-19 (a few samples of this study predate the infection). Cell type and time point are not known.

This clonotype turned up a few times. V usage is TRBV6-2 or TRBV6-3 and J usage is TRBJ1-1; 8 bases line up with TRBD1. There are 15 residues in the CDR3. The V gene end was trimmed by 7 bases and the J gene end by 3 bases; junction bases not matched to a gene: 10. The V gene's germline CDR1 is MNHEY and CDR2 SVGEGT. The CDR3 bases are TGTGCCAGCACCCCCTCGGACAGGGATTACACTGAAGCTTTCTTT. Translating it yields CASTPSDRDYTEAFF.

This clonotype was counted many times. This rearrangement joins TRBV7-3 to TRBJ2-4; 8 nucleotides line up with TRBD1. V trimming: 5 bases; J trimming: 7 bases; junction bases outside the gene matches: 10. Germline CDR1 SGHTA, CDR2 FQGTGA. This CDR3 spans 15 amino acids. CDR3 nucleotide sequence: TGTGCCAGCAGCCCGCAGGGGGCGCTTGGGAACATTCAGTACTTC. This codes for CASSPQGALGNIQYF.

In its sample, this clonotype was seen many times. The chain is built from TRBV12-3 or TRBV12-4 and TRBJ2-5; 9 bases are a match to TRBD2. With 3 bases clipped from V and 2 bases from J, the junction kept 1 base outside the gene matches. The length of the CDR3 is 14 residues. The CDR3 region has the DNA TGTGCCAGCAGTTTCAGCGGGGGGCAAGAGACCCAGTACTTC. Its protein product is CASSFSGGQETQYF.

V gene TRBV5-1 combines with J gene TRBJ1-1; unclear D gene. V was clipped by 0 bases and J by 7 bases, with 7 bases between them. CDR3 length equals 12 residues. Germline CDR1 and CDR2: SGHRS and YFSETQ. CDR3 nucleotides: TGCGCCAGCAGCTTGGGGGAGAGTGAAGCTTTCTTT. Protein: CASSLGESEAFF.

This clonotype was counted only a few times. J is TRBJ2-3 and V is TRBV6-4; D is uncertain. Trimming left V 0 bases short and J 2 bases short, with 6 bases between. From germline, CDR1 is MRHNA and CDR2 SNTAGT. The CDR3 loop spans 14 amino acids. CDR3 nucleotides: TGTGCCAGCAGTGACTCGGAAGTCACAGATACGCAGTATTTT. This translates into CASSDSEVTDTQYF.

This clonotype showed up just a few times. V gene TRBV7-9 combines with J gene TRBJ2-4; D is tentatively TRBD1 or TRBD2 (5 bases each). The CDR3 runs to 13 residues. V lost 5 bases to trimming and J lost 8 bases, with 13 bases between them. Per the germline V gene, CDR1 is SEHNR and CDR2 is FQNEAQ (reference sequence). The DNA of the CDR3 is TGTGCCAGCAGCCTCTGGGGGTGGGACATTCAGTACTTC. It encodes CASSLWGWDIQYF.

This chain connects TRBV2 to TRBJ1-5; 9 bases are a match to TRBD1. The CDR3 runs 15 residues. CDR1 is SNHLY and CDR2 is FYNNEI in the germline V gene. The J segment lost 2 bases and the V segment lost 6 bases, leaving 5 bases of the junction unmatched. The DNA for the CDR3 is TGTGCCAGCAGCGTGGACAGGGGCGGCAATCAGCCCCAGCATTTT. Its translation: CASSVDRGGNQPQHF.

In this sample, this clonotype turned up many times. The chain carries TRBV29-1 and TRBJ1-1; perhaps TRBD1 as D (5 bases). This CDR3 spans 14 amino acids. Between the trimmed V and J ends, which lost 3 bases and 1 base, there was a span of 12 bases. Germline V CDR1 and CDR2: SQVTM, ANQGSEA. The CDR3 DNA reads TGCAGCGTTGATACGACAGAGGGGAACACTGAAGCTTTCTTT. It encodes CSVDTTEGNTEAFF.

The sample holds a few counts of this clonotype. The chain carries TRBV7-9 and TRBJ2-3, with 7 bases fitting TRBD1. The junction had 8 bases not matched to a gene; V was cut back by 11 bases and J by 3 bases. CDR3 length: 13 residues. Germline V gene sequence: CDR1 SEHNR, CDR2 FQNEAQ (reference sequence). The CDR3 here is CAGRTGLTDTQYF. CDR3 nucleotides: TGTGCCGGTAGGACAGGATTGACAGATACGCAGTATTTT.

The chain employs TRBV27 and TRBJ2-7, with 11 bases that match TRBD1. The CDR3 is made up of 14 amino acids. Per germline, CDR1 MNHEY and CDR2 SMNVEV (reference sequence). J gave up 6 bases and V 5 bases, and 6 bases lay outside the gene matches. The CDR3 DNA follows: TGTGCCAGCAGTCGGACAGGGGGCTTCCTCGAGCAGTACGTC. Its protein is CASSRTGGFLEQYV.

This clonotype was seen a few times. The rearrangement links TRBV12-3 or TRBV12-4 to TRBJ2-7; 13 bases are shared with TRBD2. The CDR3 sequence is 15 residues long. With 6 bases clipped from V and 2 bases from J, the junction kept 4 bases outside the gene matches. In DNA, the CDR3 is TGTGCCAGCAGATCCACTAGCGGGGGGGCCTACGAGCAGTACTTC. Its translation: CASRSTSGGAYEQYF.

This clonotype was detected only a few times. Written as DNA, the CDR3 is TGTGCCAGCAGTGAAGGGGGGACTAGCCCCTACGAGCAGTACGTC. Translation gives CASSEGGTSPYEQYV. The V call is TRBV6-1, the J call TRBJ2-7; 9 nucleotides agree with TRBD2. This CDR3 is 15 amino acids long. Trimming removed 1 base from V and 2 bases from J; junction bases left unmatched: 3. CDR1 and CDR2 from the germline V gene are MNHNS and SASEGT.

This sequence joins TRBV7-2 and TRBJ2-7; TRBD1 aligns across 9 bases. The CDR3 contains 16 residues. Germline V gene data show CDR1 as SGHTA and CDR2 as FQGNSA. V lost 3 bases and J lost 0; bases outside the gene matches: 6. Here the CDR3 DNA reads TGTGCCAGCAGCTTCGCTCCGGGACAGGGCTCCTACGAGCAGTACTTC. This translates into CASSFAPGQGSYEQYF.

The J gene is TRBJ2-2, the V gene TRBV11-2; D is ambiguous. The CDR3 sequence is 17 residues long. V lost 6 bases, J lost 4 bases, and 21 bases lay in between. Germline-derived CDR1 and CDR2 are SGHAT and FQNNGV. The CDR3 DNA follows: TGTGCCAGCAGACACATCCGAGACCCACGTAGCACCGGGGAGCTGTTTTTT. The encoded protein is CASRHIRDPRSTGELFF.

This clonotype occurred a few times. The chain has TRBV3-1 and TRBJ2-1; the match to TRBD2 covers 16 bases. V dropped 4 bases and J dropped 14; count of bases not matched to a gene: 8. The CDR3 runs to 15 residues. Germline CDR1 reads LGHDT; CDR2 reads YNNKEL (reference sequence). The CDR3 sequence: CASSRGTSGGAPEFF. The DNA for the CDR3 is TGTGCCAGCAGCCGCGGGACTAGCGGGGGGGCCCCAGAGTTCTTC.

This clonotype showed up just a few times. One end of the junction varies from germline; a read error may be responsible. This chain uses TRBV7-9 with TRBJ2-3; D uncertain. There are 9 residues in the CDR3. Germline CDR1 is SEHNR and CDR2 is FQNEAQ (reference sequence). This chain's CDR3 is CASSATVDF. The CDR3 bases are TGTGCCAGCAGCGCAACGGTGGATTTT.

The chain has TRBV28 and TRBJ2-5, with 7 nucleotides matching TRBD1. Germline loops: CDR1 MDHEN, CDR2 SYDVKM. This CDR3 contains 15 residues. V shed 5 bases, J shed 1 base, and the junction held 7 bases outside the gene matches. CDR3 sequence reads: CASSPDRPFQETQYF. The CDR3 DNA reads as TGTGCCAGCAGTCCGGACAGGCCCTTCCAAGAGACCCAGTACTTC.

This clonotype has more than one count but fewer than ten. V usage is TRBV20-1 and J usage is TRBJ2-7; D is unresolved. The CDR3 is 13 residues long. The germline V gene encodes CDR1 DFQATT and CDR2 SNEGSKA (reference sequence). Trimming stripped 3 bases from V and 0 bases from J, with 9 bases between. CDR3 DNA: TGCAGTGCTAGGACTGCTACCTCCTACGAGCAGTACGTC. As protein: CSARTATSYEQYV.

The V and J genes are TRBV6-6 and TRBJ1-1; D gene unclear. Looked up from germline, CDR1 is MNHNY and CDR2 is SVGAGI (reference sequence). This CDR3 region has 14 residues. The V end was cut by 6 bases, the J end by 0 bases, with 11 bases between. CDR3 residues: CASSLRDVNTEAFF. CDR3 bases: TGTGCCAGCAGCCTACGAGACGTGAACACTGAAGCTTTCTTT.

The chain is built from TRBV4-3 and TRBJ2-7; a weak D match, TRBD1 (7 bases). The ends were cut back, 0 bases at V and 6 bases at J, with 15 bases in the middle. The CDR3 covers 15 residues. CDR1 and CDR2 from the germline V gene are LGHNA and YSLEER. CDR3 in amino acids: CASSQDRRGRFEQYF. In DNA form, the CDR3 reads TGCGCCAGCAGCCAAGATCGGAGGGGGCGGTTCGAGCAGTACTTC.

This clonotype was picked up many times. The chain has TRBV6-6 and TRBJ1-6; TRBD1 might be the D (5 bases). CDR1 and CDR2 (germline): MNHNY, SVGAGI (reference sequence). V lost 6 bases and J lost 4, with 7 bases in between. This CDR3 has 13 amino acids. The CDR3 DNA sequence: TGTGCCAGCAGGACAGAATATAATTCACCCCTCCACTTT. Its translation is CASRTEYNSPLHF.